This T cell receptor (beta chain) was sequenced for a study of cytomegalovirus exposure and HLA in healthy donors. Findings and limits, study-wide: TCR beta sequences numbering over 15,000 were associated with HLA alleles at 0.05 false discovery rate in a later analysis. A list of around 150 TCR beta chains associated with cytomegalovirus was given.

The CDR3 has 15 amino acids. Germline CDR1 MNHNS, CDR2 SASEGT. Trimming cost V 6 bases and J 2 bases; bases outside gene matches: 8. PCR was performed using 60 Vbeta and 13 Jbeta primers. TCRdb's table, derived via immunoSEQ multiplex PCR, lists solely in-frame clones and lacks some. The table shows more than 80,000 clones, with around 86% occurring only once. As to this clone: Its antigen is currently unknown.

This receptor was obtained from a man aged 25 to 40 in good health and CMV-seropositive. Input material: PBMCs. The chain uses TRBV6-1 and TRBJ2-3; 7 positions agree with TRBD2. CDR3 DNA: TGTGCCAGCAGCCTTATAGCGGGCCCCACAGATACGCAGTATTTT. Its protein is CASSLIAGPTDTQYF.